A single sample is the source of the 13 T cell receptor beta chains below, sequenced in a study of blood T cell repertoires in COVID-19. TCRdb's table, derived via immunoSEQ multiplex PCR, lists solely in-frame clones and lacks some. The data show roughly 250,000 clones, approximately 90% seen once. Source material: PBMCs or T cells enriched from blood (not recorded which). All receptors come from a woman between 18 and 30 years old who had recovered from COVID-19.

This chain connects TRBV4-2 to TRBJ1-5, with 7 bases aligning to TRBD1. Trimming at V came to 3 bases and at J to 0 bases, leaving 11 bases not matched to a gene. The CDR3 is made up of 18 amino acids. Germline-derived CDR1 and CDR2 are LGHNA and YNFKEQ. The CDR3 here is CASSQLGTAKDSNQPQHF. CDR3 sequence (DNA): TGTGCCAGCAGCCAGCTCGGGACAGCAAAAGATAGCAATCAGCCCCAGCATTTT.

This clone was detected once. The chain recombines TRBV5-1 with TRBJ2-7; a possible D gene is TRBD1 (6 bases). The V gene lost 7 bases and the J gene lost 0 bases, with 11 bases spanning the gap. The CDR3 loop spans 13 amino acids. Per germline, CDR1 SGHRS and CDR2 YFSETQ. CDR3 region: CASGVDSSYEQYF. CDR3 coding DNA: TGCGCCAGCGGTGTGGACAGCTCCTACGAGCAGTACTTC.

The genes are TRBV7-2 and TRBJ2-2; 7 bases line up with TRBD2. CDR1 and CDR2 (germline): SGHTA, FQGNSA. The CDR3 is made up of 16 amino acids. V was pared by 1 base and J by 1 base, with 3 bases of the junction left unmatched. The CDR3 DNA follows: TGTGCCAGCAGCTTAGAAGGCGGGGGGAACACCGGGGAGCTGTTTTTT. Its protein product is CASSLEGGGNTGELFF.

This clone is a singleton in its sample. The chain links TRBV4-2 to TRBJ1-3; D is ambiguous. The CDR3 extends over 15 amino acids. CDR1 LGHNA and CDR2 YNFKEQ come from the germline V gene. V shed 3 bases and J shed 0 bases, with 9 bases lying between them. In nucleotides, the CDR3 is TGTGCCAGCAGCCACCTTGTGGCCTCTGGAAACACCATATATTTT. It specifies CASSHLVASGNTIYF.

V gene TRBV3-1 (or the pseudogene TRBV3-2) combines with J gene TRBJ2-3, with TRBD1 identical over 9 bases. The V segment lost 4 bases and the J segment 2 bases; nucleotides outside the gene matches: 4. Looked up from germline, CDR1 is LGHDT and CDR2 is YNNKEL (reference sequence). The CDR3 has 15 amino acids. Here the CDR3 reads CASSRGDRATDTQYF. CDR3 bases: TGTGCCAGCAGCCGGGGGGACAGGGCCACAGATACGCAGTATTTT.

The chain joins TRBV20-1 to TRBJ1-4; D is possibly TRBD1 (5 bases). CDR3 length equals 14 residues. V lost 3 bases to trimming and J lost 2 bases, with 10 bases between them. Germline values: CDR1 DFQATT, CDR2 SNEGSKA (reference sequence). Here the CDR3 reads CSASLGGTNEKLFF. The CDR3 DNA reads TGCAGTGCTAGTCTGGGGGGGACTAATGAAAAACTGTTTTTT.

The chain links TRBV4-2 to TRBJ2-4, with 7 bases lining up with TRBD1. The CDR3 extends over 14 amino acids. Germline V CDR1 and CDR2: LGHNA, YNFKEQ. The V gene end was trimmed by 4 bases and the J gene end by 4 bases; junction bases not matched to a gene: 4. CDR3 nucleotides: TGTGCCAGCAGCCCGGACAGGACTAAAAACATTCAGTACTTC. The encoded protein is CASSPDRTKNIQYF.

This chain connects TRBV3-1 (or the pseudogene TRBV3-2) to TRBJ1-2, with unresolved D. CDR3 length: 12 amino acids. The germline V gene has CDR1 LGHDT and CDR2 YNNKEL (reference sequence). V lost 10 bases, J lost 8 bases, and 17 bases lay in between. The DNA of the CDR3 is TGTGCCACCCGCCGGCTAGGAGAGGGCTACACCTTC. Encoded protein: CATRRLGEGYTF.

The chain has TRBV7-9 and TRBJ1-1, with D perhaps TRBD1 (5 bases). This CDR3 is 16 amino acids long. With 5 bases removed from V and 1 base from J, the gap between germline ends came to 17 bases. Germline V lookup: CDR1 SEHNR, CDR2 FQNEAQ (reference sequence). The CDR3 bases are TGTGCCAGCAGCATGACCGACAGATACGGGAACACTGAAGCTTTCTTT. Its protein is CASSMTDRYGNTEAFF. Full variable domain (missing parts from reference TRBV7-9 and TRBJ1-1): DTGVSQNPRHKITKRGQNVTFRCDPISEHNRLYWYRQTLGQGPEFLTYFQNEAQLEKSRLLSDRFSAERPKGSFSTLEIQRTEQGDSAMYLCASSMTDRYGNTEAFFGQGTRLTVV.

J is TRBJ2-1 and V is TRBV28; D may be TRBD2 (5 bases). This CDR3 has 16 amino acids. Trimming left V 4 bases short and J 5 bases short, with 18 bases between. Germline V gene lookup returns CDR1 MDHEN and CDR2 SYDVKM. DNA for the CDR3: TGTGCCAGCAGTTCCATCAGCGAGGGAGTGAACAATGAGCAGTTCTTC. Amino acid sequence: CASSSISEGVNNEQFF.

The gene calls are TRBV10-3 and TRBJ1-4, with D unclear. This CDR3 region has 16 residues. V gave up 0 bases and J gave up 10 bases, with 18 bases separating them. The germline CDR1 and CDR2 sequences are ENHRY and SYGVKD. The CDR3 is CAISESIGQAGLKLFF. The DNA for the CDR3 is TGTGCCATCAGTGAGTCGATTGGGCAGGCGGGCCTAAAACTGTTTTTT.

The chain uses TRBV20-1 and TRBJ1-1, with D unclear. Trimming left V 6 bases short and J 11 bases short, with 16 bases between. Germline V CDR1 and CDR2: DFQATT, SNEGSKA (reference sequence). The CDR3 consists of 11 residues. CDR3 residues: CSAHPGTGAFF. Here the CDR3 DNA reads TGCAGTGCCCACCCGGGAACCGGGGCTTTCTTT.

The table lists this clone with a count of one. The chain is built from TRBV28 and TRBJ2-7, with 11 nucleotides matching TRBD2. This CDR3 contains 14 residues. Per germline, CDR1 MDHEN and CDR2 SYDVKM. With V trimmed by 3 bases and J by 4 bases, 2 bases remained unmatched. The CDR3 protein is CASSFGTSGYEQYF. The CDR3, as DNA: TGTGCCAGCAGTTTCGGGACTAGCGGTTACGAGCAGTACTTC.